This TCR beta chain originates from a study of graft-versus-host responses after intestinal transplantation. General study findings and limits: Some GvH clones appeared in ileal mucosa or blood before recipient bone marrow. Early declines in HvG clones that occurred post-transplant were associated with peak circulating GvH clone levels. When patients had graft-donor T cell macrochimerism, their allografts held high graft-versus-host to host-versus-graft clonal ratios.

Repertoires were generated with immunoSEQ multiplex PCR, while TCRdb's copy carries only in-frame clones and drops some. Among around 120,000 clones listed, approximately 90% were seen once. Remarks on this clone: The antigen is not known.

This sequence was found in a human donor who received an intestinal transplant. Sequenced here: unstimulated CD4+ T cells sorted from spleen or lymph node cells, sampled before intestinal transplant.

The CDR3 spells CASSYALAGRTGELFF. The CDR3 DNA is TGTGCCAGCAGCTACGCTCTAGCGGGGAGGACCGGGGAGCTGTTTTTT. This chain connects TRBV7-2 to TRBJ2-2; 9 bases are shared with TRBD2. The CDR3 extends over 16 amino acids. V gave up 4 bases and J gave up 5 bases; unmatched junction bases: 8. Germline CDR1 reads SGHTA; CDR2 reads FQGNSA.